This T cell receptor beta chain derives from a study of T cell changes during pregnancy in multiple sclerosis. Measured with immunoSEQ multiplex PCR; TCRdb has only the in-frame clones, and not every one. The table lists approximately 46,000 clones, about 91% of them singletons, with approximately 2.6% in the top ten. Trimming stripped 3 bases from V and 10 bases from J, with 13 bases between. The germline V gene encodes CDR1 MNHEY and CDR2 SMNVEV (reference sequence). The CDR3 contains 14 residues. This receptor was obtained from a female donor with multiple sclerosis, enrolled in a pregnancy study. The V and J genes are TRBV27 and TRBJ1-6, with D perhaps matching TRBD1 (5 bases). The specimen comprised CD8+ T cells from peripheral blood mononuclear cells, sampled in the second trimester of pregnancy. CDR3 nucleotide sequence: TGTGCCAGCAGTTTCGGGACTAGCAACTCACCCCTCCACTTT. Translation gives CASSFGTSNSPLHF.